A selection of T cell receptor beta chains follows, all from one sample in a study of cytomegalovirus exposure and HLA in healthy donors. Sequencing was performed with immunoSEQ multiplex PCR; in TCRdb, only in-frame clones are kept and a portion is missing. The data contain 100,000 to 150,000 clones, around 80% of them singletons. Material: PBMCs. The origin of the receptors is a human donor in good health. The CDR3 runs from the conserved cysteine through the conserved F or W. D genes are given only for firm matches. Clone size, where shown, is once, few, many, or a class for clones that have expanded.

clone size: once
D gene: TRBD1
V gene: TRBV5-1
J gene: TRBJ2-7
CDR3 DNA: TGCGCCAGCAGCACGACAGGGGCCTACGAGCAGTACTTC
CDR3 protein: CASSTTGAYEQYF

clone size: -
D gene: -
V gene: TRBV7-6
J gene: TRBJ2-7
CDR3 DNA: TGTGCCAGCAGCTTAGGGGCATTCGACTACGAGCAGTACTTC
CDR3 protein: CASSLGAFDYEQYF

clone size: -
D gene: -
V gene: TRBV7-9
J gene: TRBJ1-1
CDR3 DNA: TGTGCCAGCAGCTTAGCTCCGGGGTCGAACACTGAAGCTTTCTTT
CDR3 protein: CASSLAPGSNTEAFF

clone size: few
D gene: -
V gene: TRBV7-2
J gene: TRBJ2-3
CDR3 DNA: TGTGCCAGCAGCTTAGCGGGGGGGCAGCAGTATTTT
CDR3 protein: CASSLAGGQQYF

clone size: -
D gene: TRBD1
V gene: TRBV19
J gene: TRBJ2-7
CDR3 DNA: TGTGCCAGTCGGGACAGGGACTCCTACGAGCAGTACTTC
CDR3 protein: CASRDRDSYEQYF

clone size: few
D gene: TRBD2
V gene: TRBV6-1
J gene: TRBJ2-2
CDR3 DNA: TGTGCCAGCAAAAGCGGGGGGGCGAACACCGGGGAGCTGTTTTTT
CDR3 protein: CASKSGGANTGELFF

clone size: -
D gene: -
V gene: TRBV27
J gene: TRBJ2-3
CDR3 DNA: TGTGCCAGCAAAGAGCGGAGCACAGATACGCAGTATTTT
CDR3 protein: CASKERSTDTQYF

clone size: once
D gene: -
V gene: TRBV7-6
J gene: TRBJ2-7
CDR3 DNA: TGTGCCAGCAGCTCACAGGGTTTGGACGAGCAGTACTTC
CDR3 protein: CASSSQGLDEQYF

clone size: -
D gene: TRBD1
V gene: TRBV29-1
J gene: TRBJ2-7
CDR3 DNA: TGCAGCGTTAACCTAGGACAGGGAACCAGCTCCTACGAGCAGTACTTC
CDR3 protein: CSVNLGQGTSSYEQYF

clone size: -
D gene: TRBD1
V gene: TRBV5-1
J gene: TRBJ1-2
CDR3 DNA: TGCGCCAGCAGCTTGGGAAACAGGGGGAGCTATGGCTACACCTTC
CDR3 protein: CASSLGNRGSYGYTF

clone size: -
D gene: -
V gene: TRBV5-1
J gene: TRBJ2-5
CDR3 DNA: TGCGCCAGCAGCTCCACTATAGCGAGTCGGGAGACCCAGTACTTC
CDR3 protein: CASSSTIASRETQYF

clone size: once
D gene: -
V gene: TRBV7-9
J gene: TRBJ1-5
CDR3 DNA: TGTGCCAGCAGCCACCCGGGAAAAGGTCGGGAATTAAGCAATCAGCCCCAGCATTTT
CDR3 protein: CASSHPGKGRELSNQPQHF

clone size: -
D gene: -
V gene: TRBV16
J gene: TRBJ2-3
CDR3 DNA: TGTGCCAGCAGCCTAACTGGAGGGGTTGGAGATACGCAGTATTTT
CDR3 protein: CASSLTGGVGDTQYF

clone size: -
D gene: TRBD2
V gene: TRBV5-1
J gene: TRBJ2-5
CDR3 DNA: TGCGCCAGCAGCTTGGTTGCCGGGGGGGTTCAAGAGACCCAGTACTTC
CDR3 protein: CASSLVAGGVQETQYF

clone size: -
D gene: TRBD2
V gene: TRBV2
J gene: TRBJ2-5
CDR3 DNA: TGTGCCAGCAGCGCCCGGCGGACTAGCGGGGGGAAAGGCGAGACCCAGTACTTC
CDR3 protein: CASSARRTSGGKGETQYF

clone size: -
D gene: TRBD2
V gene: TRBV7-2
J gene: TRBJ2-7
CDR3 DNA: TGTGCCAGCAGCTTCAGCGGGGGCGCCTCCTACGAGCAGTACTTC
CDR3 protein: CASSFSGGASYEQYF

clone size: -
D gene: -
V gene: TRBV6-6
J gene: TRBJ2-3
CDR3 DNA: TGTGCCAGCAGCACTCAAGATCCAGATACGCAGTATTTT
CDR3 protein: CASSTQDPDTQYF

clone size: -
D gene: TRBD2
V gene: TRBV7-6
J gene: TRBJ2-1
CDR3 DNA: TGTGCCAGCAGCTTAGTCCGGGGGGGAAGTCGGTTCTTC
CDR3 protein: CASSLVRGGSRFF

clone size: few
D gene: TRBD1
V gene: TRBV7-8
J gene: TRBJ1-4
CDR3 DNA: TGTGCCAGCAGCCTAGACAGGGGGCATAATGAAAAACTGTTTTTT
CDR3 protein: CASSLDRGHNEKLFF

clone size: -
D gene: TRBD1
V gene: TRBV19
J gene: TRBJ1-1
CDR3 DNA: TGTGCCAGTAGTCAGGGGACAGTTAACACTGAAGCTTTCTTT
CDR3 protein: CASSQGTVNTEAFF

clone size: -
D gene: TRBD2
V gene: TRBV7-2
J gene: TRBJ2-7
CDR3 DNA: TGTGCCAGCACTATGGGGGGGGGACCCTACGAGCAGTACTTC
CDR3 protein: CASTMGGGPYEQYF

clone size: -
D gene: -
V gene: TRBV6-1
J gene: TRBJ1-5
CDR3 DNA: TGTGCCAGCAGTCGTGACGGGACTTATATGCCCCAGCATTTT
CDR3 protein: CASSRDGTYMPQHF

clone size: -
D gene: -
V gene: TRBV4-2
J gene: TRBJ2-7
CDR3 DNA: TGTGCCAGCAGCCAGGAACAGGGATACGAGCAGTACTTC
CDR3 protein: CASSQEQGYEQYF

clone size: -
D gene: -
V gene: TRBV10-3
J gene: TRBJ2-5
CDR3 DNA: TGTGCCATCAGTGGAAAGAGTGGCCAAGAGACCCAGTACTTC
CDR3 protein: CAISGKSGQETQYF

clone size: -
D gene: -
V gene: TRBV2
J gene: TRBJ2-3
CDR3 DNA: TGTGCCAGCAGTGGATTCGTCAGGGGAGTCACAGATACGCAGTATTTT
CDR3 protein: CASSGFVRGVTDTQYF

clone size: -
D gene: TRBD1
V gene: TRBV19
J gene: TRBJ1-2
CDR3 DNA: TGTGCCAGTAGTATAGGGACAGGCTATGGCTACACCTTC
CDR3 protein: CASSIGTGYGYTF

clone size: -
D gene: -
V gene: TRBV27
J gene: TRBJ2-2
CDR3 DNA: TGTGCCAGCACCTCGGGGGGCGCCACCGGGGAGCTGTTTTTT
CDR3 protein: CASTSGGATGELFF

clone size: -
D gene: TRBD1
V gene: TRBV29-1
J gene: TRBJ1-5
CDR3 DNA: TGCAGCGTCGATACAGGGGAAGGAAATCAGCCCCAGCATTTT
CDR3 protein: CSVDTGEGNQPQHF

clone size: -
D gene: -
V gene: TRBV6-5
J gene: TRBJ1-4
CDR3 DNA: TGTGCCAGCAGTGAGATCAGGGGAAAACTGTTTTTT
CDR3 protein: CASSEIRGKLFF

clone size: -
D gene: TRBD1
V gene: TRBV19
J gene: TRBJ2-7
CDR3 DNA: TGTGCCAGTAGAACTAACCGGGACAGGACCTACGAGCAGTACTTC
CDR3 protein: CASRTNRDRTYEQYF

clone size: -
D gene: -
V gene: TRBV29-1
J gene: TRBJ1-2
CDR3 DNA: TGCAGCGTTCTATGGCAGGAGGTCTATGGCTACACCTTC
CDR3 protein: CSVLWQEVYGYTF

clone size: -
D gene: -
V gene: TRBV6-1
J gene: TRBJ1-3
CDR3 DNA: TGTGCCAGCAGTGAATGGACAGATATCTCTGGAAACACCATATATTTT
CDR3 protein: CASSEWTDISGNTIYF

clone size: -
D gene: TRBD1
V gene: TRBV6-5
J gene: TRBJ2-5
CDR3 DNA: TGTGCCAGCAGTAAGACAGGGTACGAGACCCAGTACTTC
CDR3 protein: CASSKTGYETQYF

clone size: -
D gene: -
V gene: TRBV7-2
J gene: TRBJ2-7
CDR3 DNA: TGTGCCAGCAGCTTAGTCGCGGGGACTGCCTACGAGCAGTACTTC
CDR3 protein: CASSLVAGTAYEQYF

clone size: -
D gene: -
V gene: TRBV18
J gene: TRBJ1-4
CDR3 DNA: TGTGCCAGCTCCGGGGGGGCAACTAATGAAAAACTGTTTTTT
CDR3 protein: CASSGGATNEKLFF

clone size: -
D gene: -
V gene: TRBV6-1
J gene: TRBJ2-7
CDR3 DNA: TGTGCCAGCAGTGAACTACCCGGGCAGTACTTC
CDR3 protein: CASSELPGQYF

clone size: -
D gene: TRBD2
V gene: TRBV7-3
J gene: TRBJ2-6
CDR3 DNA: TGTGCCAGCAGCGCCGGACTAGGCTCTGGGGCCAACGTCCTGACTTTC
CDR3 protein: CASSAGLGSGANVLTF

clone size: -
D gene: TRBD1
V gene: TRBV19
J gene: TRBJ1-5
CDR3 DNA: TGTGCCAGCGCCCGGGACAGATCCCGGTCGGGTCAGCCCCAGCATTTT
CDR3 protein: CASARDRSRSGQPQHF

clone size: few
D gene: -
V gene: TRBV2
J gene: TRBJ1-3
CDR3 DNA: TGTGCCAGCAGAGATAGGACAAAAAACTCTGGAAACACCATATATTTT
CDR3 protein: CASRDRTKNSGNTIYF

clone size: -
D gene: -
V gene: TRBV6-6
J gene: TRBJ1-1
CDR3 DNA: TGTGCCAGCAGTAACTCTCCGGGACACGGGAAACTCGGAGCTTTCTTT
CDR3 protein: CASSNSPGHGKLGAFF

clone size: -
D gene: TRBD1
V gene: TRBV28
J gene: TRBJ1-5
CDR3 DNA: TGTGCCAGCACGTCAGGGGGAGCGAGCAATCAGCCCCAGCATTTT
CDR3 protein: CASTSGGASNQPQHF

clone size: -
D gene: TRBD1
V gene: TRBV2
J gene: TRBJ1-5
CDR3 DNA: TGTGCCAGCAGTTTCGACAGGGAAGATCAGCCCCAGCATTTT
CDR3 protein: CASSFDREDQPQHF

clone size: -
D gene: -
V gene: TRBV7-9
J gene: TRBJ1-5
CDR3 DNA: TGTGCCAGCAGCCTCGCCGGGGGGGAGGACAATCAGCCCCAGCATTTT
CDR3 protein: CASSLAGGEDNQPQHF

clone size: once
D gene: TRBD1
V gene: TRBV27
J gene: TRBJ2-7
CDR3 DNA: TGTGCCAGCAGTAAGGAGACAGGGTGGAACGAGCAGTACTTC
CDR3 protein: CASSKETGWNEQYF

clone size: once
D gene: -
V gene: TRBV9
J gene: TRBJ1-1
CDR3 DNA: TGTGCCAGCAGCGCAGACCCCGGGATAAACACTGAAGCTTTCTTT
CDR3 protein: CASSADPGINTEAFF

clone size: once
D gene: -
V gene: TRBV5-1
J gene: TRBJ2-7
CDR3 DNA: TGCGCCAGCAGCTTGACAGGGAGTTACGAGCAGTACTTC
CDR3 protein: CASSLTGSYEQYF

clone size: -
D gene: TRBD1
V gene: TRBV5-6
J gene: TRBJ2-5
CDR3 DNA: TGTGCCAGCAGACGAGACAGGGTAGAGACCCAGTACTTC
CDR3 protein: CASRRDRVETQYF